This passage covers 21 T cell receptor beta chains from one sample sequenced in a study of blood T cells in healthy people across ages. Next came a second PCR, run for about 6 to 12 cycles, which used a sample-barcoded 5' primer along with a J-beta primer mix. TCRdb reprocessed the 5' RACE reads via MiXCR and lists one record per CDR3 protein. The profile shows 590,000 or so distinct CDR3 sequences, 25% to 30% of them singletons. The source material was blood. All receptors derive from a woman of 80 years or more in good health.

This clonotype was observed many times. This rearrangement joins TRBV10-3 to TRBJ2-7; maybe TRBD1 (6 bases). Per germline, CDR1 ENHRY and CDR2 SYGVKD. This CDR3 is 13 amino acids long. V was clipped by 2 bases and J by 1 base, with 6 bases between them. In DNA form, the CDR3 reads TGTGCCATCAGTGAGGGACAGTCCTACGAGCAGTACTTC. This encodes CAISEGQSYEQYF.

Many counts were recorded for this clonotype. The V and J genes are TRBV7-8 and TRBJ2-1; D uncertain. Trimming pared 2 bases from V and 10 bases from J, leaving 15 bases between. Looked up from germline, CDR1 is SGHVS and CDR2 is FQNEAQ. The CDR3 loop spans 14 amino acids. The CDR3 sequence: CASSLMDGNWEQFF. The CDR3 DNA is TGTGCCAGCAGCTTAATGGATGGGAACTGGGAGCAGTTCTTC.

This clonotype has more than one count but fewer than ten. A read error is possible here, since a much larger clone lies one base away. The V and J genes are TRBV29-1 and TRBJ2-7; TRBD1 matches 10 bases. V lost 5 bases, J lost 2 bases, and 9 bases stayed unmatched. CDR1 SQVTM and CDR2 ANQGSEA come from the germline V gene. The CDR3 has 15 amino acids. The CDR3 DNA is TGCAGCGTTAGGAAAAGGGACAGGGGACCCTACGAGCAGTACTTC. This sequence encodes CSVRKRDRGPYEQYF.

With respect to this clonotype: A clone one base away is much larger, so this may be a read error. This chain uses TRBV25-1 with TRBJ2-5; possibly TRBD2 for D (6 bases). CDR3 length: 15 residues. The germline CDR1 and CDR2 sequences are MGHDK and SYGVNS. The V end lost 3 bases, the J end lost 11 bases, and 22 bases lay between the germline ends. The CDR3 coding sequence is TGTGCCAGCAGTGATCCCGGGTTCCTAAAAGGAGGGCAGTACTTC. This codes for CASSDPGFLKGGQYF.

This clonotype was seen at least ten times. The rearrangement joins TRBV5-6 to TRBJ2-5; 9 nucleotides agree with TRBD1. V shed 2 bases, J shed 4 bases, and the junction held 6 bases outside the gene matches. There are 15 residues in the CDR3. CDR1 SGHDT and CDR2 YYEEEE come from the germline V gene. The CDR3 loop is CASSFGTGNGETQYF. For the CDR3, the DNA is TGTGCCAGCAGCTTCGGGACAGGGAATGGAGAGACCCAGTACTTC.

CDR3 protein: CASSLTSGGAIVEQFF. The CDR3 nucleotides are TGTGCCAGCAGCCTGACTAGCGGGGGGGCTATAGTTGAGCAGTTCTTC. V and J are TRBV7-8 and TRBJ2-1, with 14 bases lining up with TRBD2. CDR1 is SGHVS and CDR2 is FQNEAQ in the germline V gene. CDR3 size: 16 residues. The J segment lost 9 bases and the V segment lost 5 bases, leaving 9 bases of the junction unmatched.

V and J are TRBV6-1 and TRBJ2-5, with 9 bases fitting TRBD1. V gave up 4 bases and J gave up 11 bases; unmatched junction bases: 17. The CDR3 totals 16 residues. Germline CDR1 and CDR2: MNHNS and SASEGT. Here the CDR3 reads CASSGRDRAVSNEQYF. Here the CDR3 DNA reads TGTGCCAGCAGTGGACGGGACAGGGCGGTAAGCAATGAGCAGTACTTC.

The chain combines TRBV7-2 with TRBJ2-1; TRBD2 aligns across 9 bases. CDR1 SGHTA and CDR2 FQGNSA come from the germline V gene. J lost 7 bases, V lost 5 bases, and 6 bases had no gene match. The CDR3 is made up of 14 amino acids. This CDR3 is CASSPGGGENEQFF. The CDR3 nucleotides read TGTGCCAGCAGCCCCGGCGGGGGGGAGAATGAGCAGTTCTTC.

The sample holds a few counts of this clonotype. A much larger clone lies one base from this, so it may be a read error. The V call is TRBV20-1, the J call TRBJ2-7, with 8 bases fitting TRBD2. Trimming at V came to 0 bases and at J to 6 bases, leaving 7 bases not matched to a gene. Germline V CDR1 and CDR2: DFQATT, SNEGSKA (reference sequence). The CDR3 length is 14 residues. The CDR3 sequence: CSARDPSGGREQYF. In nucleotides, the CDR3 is TGCAGTGCTAGAGATCCCAGCGGGGGCCGCGAGCAGTACTTC.

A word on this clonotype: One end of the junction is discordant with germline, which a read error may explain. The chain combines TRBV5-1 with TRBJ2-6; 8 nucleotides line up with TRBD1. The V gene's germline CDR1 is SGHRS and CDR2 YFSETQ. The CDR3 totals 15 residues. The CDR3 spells CASGQGSSGANVLHF. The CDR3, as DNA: TGCGCCAGTGGACAGGGCTCCTCTGGGGCCAACGTCCTGCATTTC.

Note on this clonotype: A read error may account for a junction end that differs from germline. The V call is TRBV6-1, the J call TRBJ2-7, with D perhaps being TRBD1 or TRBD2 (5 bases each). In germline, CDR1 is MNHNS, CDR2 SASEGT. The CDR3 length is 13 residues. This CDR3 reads CASSTGLSYELYF. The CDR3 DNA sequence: TGTGCCAGCAGCACAGGACTCTCCTACGAGCTGTACTTC.

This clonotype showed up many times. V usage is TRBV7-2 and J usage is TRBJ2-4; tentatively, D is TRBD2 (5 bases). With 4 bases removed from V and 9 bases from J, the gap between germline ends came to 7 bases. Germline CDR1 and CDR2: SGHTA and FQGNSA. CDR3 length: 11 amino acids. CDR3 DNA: TGTGCCAGCAGCTCGGGGTTCATTCAGTACTTC. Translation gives CASSSGFIQYF.

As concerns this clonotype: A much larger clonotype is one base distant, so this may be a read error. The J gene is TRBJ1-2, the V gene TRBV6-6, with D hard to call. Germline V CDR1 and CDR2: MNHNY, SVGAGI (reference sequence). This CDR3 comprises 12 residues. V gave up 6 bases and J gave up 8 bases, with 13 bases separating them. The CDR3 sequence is CASRPALTGYTF. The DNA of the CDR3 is TGTGCCAGCAGGCCGGCGCTGACCGGCTACACCTTC.

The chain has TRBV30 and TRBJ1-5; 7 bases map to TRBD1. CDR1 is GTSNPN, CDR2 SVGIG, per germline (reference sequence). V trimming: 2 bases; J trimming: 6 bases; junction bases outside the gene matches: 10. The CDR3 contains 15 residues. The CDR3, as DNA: TGTGCCTGGAGTCGAATTGAGGGGGCAGGTCAGCCCCAGCATTTT. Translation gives CAWSRIEGAGQPQHF.

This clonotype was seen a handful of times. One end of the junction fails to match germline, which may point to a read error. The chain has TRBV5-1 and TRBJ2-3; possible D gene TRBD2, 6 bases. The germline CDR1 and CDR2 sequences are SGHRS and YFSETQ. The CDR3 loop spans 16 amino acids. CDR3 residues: CTSSLVLRGSTDTQYF. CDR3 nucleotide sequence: TGCACCAGCAGCTTGGTGCTGCGGGGTAGCACAGATACGCAGTATTTT.

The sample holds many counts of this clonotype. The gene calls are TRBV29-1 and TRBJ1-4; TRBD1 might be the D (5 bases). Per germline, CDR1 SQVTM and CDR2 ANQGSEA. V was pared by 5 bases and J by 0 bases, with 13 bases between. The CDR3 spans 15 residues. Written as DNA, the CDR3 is TGCAGCGTTCGGGGGGTGAAGGCAACTAATGAAAAACTGTTTTTT. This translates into CSVRGVKATNEKLFF.

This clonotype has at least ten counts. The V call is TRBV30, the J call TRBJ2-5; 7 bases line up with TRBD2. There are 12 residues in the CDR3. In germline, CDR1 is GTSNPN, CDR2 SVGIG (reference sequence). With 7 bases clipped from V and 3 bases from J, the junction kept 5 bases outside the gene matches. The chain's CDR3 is CALGRGEETQYF. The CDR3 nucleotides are TGTGCCTTGGGACGGGGGGAAGAGACCCAGTACTTC.

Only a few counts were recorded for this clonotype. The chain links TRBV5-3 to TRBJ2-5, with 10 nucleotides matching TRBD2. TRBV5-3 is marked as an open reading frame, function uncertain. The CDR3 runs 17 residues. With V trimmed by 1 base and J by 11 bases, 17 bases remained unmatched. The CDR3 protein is CARSLLVAGGSENEQYF. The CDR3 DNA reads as TGTGCCAGAAGCTTGTTGGTAGCGGGGGGTTCGGAGAATGAGCAGTACTTC.

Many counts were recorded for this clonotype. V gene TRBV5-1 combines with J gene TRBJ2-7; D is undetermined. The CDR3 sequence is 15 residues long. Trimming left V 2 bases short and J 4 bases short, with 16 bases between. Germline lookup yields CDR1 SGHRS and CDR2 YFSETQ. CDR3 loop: CASSLDGNLAYEQYF. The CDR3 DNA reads TGCGCCAGCAGCTTAGATGGCAATCTGGCGTACGAGCAGTACTTC.

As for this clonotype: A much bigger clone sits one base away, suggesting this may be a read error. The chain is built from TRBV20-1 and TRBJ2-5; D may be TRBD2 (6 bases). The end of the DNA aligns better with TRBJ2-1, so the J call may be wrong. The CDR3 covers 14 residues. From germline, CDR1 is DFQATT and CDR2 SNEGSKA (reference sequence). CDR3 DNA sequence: TGCAGTGCTTCCCGTGGGACGGGAGAAGAGACCCAGTTCTTC. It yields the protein CSASRGTGEETQFF.

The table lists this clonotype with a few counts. The CDR3: CASSVGVWDTEAFF. As DNA, the CDR3 is TGTGCCAGCAGTGTGGGGGTTTGGGACACTGAAGCTTTCTTT. The J gene is TRBJ1-1, the V gene TRBV25-1; TRBD1 is a possible D gene (5 bases). The CDR3 has 14 residues. Deletions cut 4 bases from V and 3 bases from J, with 12 bases between. Germline V gene data show CDR1 as MGHDK and CDR2 as SYGVNS. Combining the CDR3 with reference TRBV25-1 and TRBJ1-1 gives the whole variable domain EADIYQTPRYLVIGTGKKITLECSQTMGHDKMYWYQQDPGMELHLIHYSYGVNSTEKGDLSSESTVSRIRTEHFPLTLESARPSHTSQYLCASSVGVWDTEAFFGQGTRLTVV.